This T cell receptor beta chain was recovered during a study of post-analysis software for immune sequencing data. Sequencing libraries made from TCR beta cDNA carried unique molecular identifiers. TCRdb ran MiXCR on the PCR reads and lists one entry per CDR3 protein. The profile shows 820,000 or so distinct CDR3 sequences, about 50% of them singletons. Regarding the study as a whole: Normalized Chao1 diversity was significantly reduced in patients versus controls. Five or six TRBV segments, TRBV5-6, TRBV5-1 and TRBV20-1 among them, were found more frequent in patients than controls.

This clonotype has just one count. Its antigen is still unknown. V was pared by 1 base and J by 8 bases, with 17 bases between. The germline V gene encodes CDR1 SGHDN and CDR2 FVKESK. The CDR3 runs to 15 residues. The J gene is TRBJ1-2, the V gene TRBV14, with a weak D call TRBD1 (5 bases). The sequence was obtained from a girl aged 10-17 years with multiple sclerosis. Sequenced input: blood. Here the CDR3 DNA reads TGTGCCAGCAGCCAAGGGAGGAGCAGGGTCGGAGGCTACACCTTC. This encodes CASSQGRSRVGGYTF.